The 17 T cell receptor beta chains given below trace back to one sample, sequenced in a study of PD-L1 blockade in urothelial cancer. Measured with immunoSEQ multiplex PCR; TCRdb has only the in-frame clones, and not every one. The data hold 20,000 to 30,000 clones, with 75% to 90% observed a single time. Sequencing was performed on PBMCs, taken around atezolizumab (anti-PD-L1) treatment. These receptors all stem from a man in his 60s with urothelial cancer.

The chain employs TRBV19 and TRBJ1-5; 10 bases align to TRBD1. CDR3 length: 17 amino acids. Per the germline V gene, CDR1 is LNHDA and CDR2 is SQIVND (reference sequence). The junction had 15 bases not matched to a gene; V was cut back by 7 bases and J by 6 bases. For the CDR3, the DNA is TGTGCCAGTAACTCAATCATAGGGACAGGGGTACCTCAGCCCCAGCATTTT. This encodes CASNSIIGTGVPQPQHF.

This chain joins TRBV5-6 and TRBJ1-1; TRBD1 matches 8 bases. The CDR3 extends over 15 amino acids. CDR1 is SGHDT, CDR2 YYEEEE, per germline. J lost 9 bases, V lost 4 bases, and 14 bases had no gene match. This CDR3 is CASSGTGQGYFQAFF. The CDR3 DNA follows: TGTGCCAGCAGCGGAACAGGACAGGGTTATTTTCAAGCTTTCTTT.

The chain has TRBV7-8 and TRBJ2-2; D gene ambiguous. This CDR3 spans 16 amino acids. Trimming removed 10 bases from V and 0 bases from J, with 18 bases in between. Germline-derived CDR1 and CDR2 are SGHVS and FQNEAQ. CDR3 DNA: TGTGCCACCACCCCCCTGCGGCTATCGAACACCGGGGAGCTGTTTTTT. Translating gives CATTPLRLSNTGELFF.

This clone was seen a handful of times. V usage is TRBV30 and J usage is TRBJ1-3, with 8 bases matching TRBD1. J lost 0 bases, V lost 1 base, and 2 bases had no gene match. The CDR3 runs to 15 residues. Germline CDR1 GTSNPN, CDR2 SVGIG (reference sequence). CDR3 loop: CAWSGDRSSGNTIYF. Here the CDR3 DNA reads TGTGCCTGGAGTGGGGACAGGAGCTCTGGAAACACCATATATTTT.

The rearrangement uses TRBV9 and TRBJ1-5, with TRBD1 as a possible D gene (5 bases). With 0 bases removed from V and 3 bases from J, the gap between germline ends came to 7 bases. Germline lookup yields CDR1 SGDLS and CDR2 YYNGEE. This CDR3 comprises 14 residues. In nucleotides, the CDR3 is TGTGCCAGCAGCGTAGGGGGGGACAATCAGCCCCAGCATTTT. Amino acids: CASSVGGDNQPQHF.

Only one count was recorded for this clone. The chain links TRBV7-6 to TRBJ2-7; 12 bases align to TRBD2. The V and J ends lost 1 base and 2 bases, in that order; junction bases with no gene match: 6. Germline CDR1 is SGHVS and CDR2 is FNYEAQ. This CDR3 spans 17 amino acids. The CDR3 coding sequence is TGTGCCAGCAGCTTAGGGACTAGCGGGGTTGCCACCTACGAGCAGTACTTC. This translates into CASSLGTSGVATYEQYF.

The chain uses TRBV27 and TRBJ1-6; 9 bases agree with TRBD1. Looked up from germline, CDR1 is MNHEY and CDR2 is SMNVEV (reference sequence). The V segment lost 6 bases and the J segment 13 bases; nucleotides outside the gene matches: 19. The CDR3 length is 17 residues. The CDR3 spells CASRGDRVEPGSSPLHF. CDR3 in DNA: TGTGCCAGCAGAGGGGACAGGGTCGAACCGGGGTCGTCGCCCCTCCACTTT.

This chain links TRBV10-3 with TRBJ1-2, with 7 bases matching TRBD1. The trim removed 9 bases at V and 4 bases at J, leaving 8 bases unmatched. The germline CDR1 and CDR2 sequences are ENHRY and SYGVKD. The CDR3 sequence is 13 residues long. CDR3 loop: CAIWDSSFYGYTF. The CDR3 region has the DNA TGTGCCATATGGGACAGTTCTTTCTATGGCTACACCTTC.

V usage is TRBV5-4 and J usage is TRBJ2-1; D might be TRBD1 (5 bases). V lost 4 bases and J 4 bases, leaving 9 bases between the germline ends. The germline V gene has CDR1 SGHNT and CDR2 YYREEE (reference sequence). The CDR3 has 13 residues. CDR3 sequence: CASSLQGYNEQFF. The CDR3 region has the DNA TGTGCCAGCAGCCTCCAGGGATACAATGAGCAGTTCTTC. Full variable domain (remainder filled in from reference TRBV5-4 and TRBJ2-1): ETGVTQSPTHLIKTRGQQVTLRCSSQSGHNTVSWYQQALGQGPQFIFQYYREEENGRGNFPPRFSGLQFPNYSSELNVNALELDDSALYLCASSLQGYNEQFFGPGTRLTVL.

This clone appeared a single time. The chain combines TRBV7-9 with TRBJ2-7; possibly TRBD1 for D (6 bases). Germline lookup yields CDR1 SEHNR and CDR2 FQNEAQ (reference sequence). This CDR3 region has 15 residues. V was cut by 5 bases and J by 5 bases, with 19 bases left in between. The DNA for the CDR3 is TGTGCCAGCAGCCCAAAGGCAGGGGTGAAGAACGAGCAGTACTTC. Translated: CASSPKAGVKNEQYF.

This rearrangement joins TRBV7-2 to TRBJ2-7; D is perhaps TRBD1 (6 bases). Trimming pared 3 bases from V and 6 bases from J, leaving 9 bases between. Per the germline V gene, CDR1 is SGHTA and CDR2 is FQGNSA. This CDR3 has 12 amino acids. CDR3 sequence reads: CASSFDRSEQYF. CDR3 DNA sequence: TGTGCCAGCAGCTTCGACAGGAGCGAGCAGTACTTC.

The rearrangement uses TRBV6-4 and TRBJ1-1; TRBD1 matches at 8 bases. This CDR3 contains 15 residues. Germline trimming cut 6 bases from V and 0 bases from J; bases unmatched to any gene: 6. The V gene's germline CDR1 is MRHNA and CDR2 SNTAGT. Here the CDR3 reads CASRLETGVNTEAFF. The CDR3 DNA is TGTGCCAGCAGGCTCGAGACAGGGGTGAACACTGAAGCTTTCTTT.

CDR3 amino acids: CASSSGLAGVYEQYF. The CDR3 DNA reads as TGCGCCAGCAGCTCGGGACTAGCGGGAGTCTACGAGCAGTACTTC. The genes are TRBV5-1 and TRBJ2-7, with 14 nucleotides matching TRBD2. The CDR3 runs to 15 residues. Germline V CDR1 and CDR2: SGHRS, YFSETQ. The V and J ends lost 3 bases and 3 bases, in that order; junction bases with no gene match: 2.

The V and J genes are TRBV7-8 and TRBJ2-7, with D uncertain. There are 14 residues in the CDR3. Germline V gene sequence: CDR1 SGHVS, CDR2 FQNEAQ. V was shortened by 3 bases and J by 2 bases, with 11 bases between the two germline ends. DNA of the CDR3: TGTGCCAGCAGCTTCGGTGCCATTGCCTACGAGCAGTACTTC. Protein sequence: CASSFGAIAYEQYF.

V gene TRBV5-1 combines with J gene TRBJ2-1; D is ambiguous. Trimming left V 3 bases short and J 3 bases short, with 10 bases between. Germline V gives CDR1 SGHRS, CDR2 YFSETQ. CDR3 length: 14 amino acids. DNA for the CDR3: TGCGCCAGCAGCTCCCCCCCTAGCTACAATGAGCAGTTCTTC. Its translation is CASSSPPSYNEQFF.

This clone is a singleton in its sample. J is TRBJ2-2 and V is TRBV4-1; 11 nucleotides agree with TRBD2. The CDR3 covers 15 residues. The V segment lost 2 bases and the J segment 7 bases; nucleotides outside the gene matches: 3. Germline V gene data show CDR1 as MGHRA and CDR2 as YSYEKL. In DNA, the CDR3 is TGCGCCAGCAGCCAACAGACTAGCGGGATCGGGGAGCTGTTTTTT. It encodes CASSQQTSGIGELFF.

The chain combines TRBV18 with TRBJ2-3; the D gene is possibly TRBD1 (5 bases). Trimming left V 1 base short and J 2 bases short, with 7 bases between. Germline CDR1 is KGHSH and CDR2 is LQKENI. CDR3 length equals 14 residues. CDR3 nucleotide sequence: TGTGCCAGCTCACCACTGACAGACACAGATACGCAGTATTTT. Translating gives CASSPLTDTDTQYF.